A single TCR beta chain is shown here with its context. The antigen is undetermined. Each sample used at least 7 million PBMCs. Using a J-beta primer mix together with a sample-barcoded 5' primer, a second PCR was run for about 7 to 12 cycles. Each sample yielded at least 2.5 million CDR3-containing paired-end reads. One entry per CDR3 protein results from TCRdb running MiXCR on the 5' RACE reads. The table includes around 2 million distinct CDR3 sequences, around 40% detected once. This CDR3 comprises 15 residues. V was cut by 1 base and J by 0 bases, with 8 bases left in between. The germline V gene has CDR1 SGDLS and CDR2 YYNGEE. The data were obtained in a study of blood T cells in healthy people across ages. Regarding the study as a whole: Possibly confounding the expanded clonotype changes was the fact that donor CMV status was unknown. A roughly linear fall in TCR beta diversity per million T cells was seen with increasing age.

This receptor was obtained from a human donor in good health. The sample taken for sequencing was blood. The chain combines TRBV9 with TRBJ1-3; D is uncertain. The CDR3 DNA follows: TGTGCCAGCAGCGTAAGCGGGAACTCTGGAAACACCATATATTTT. Its protein product is CASSVSGNSGNTIYF.